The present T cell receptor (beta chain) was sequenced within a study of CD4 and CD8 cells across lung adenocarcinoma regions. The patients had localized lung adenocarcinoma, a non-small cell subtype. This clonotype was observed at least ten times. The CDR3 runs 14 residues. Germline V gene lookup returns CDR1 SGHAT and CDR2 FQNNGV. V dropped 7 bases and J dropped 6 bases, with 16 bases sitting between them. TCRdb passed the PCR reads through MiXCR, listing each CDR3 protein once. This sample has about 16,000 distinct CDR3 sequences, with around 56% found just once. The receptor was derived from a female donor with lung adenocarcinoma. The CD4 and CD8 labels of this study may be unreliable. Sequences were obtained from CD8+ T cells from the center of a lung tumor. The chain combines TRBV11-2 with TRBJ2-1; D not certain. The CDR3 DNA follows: TGTGCCAGCAAAGTGAGACCCCTGGGCAATGAGCAGTTCTTC. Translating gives CASKVRPLGNEQFF. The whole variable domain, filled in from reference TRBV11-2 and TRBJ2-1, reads EAGVAQSPRYKIIEKRQSVAFWCNPISGHATLYWYQQILGQGPKLLIQFQNNGVVDDSQLPKDRFSAERLKGVDSTLKIQPAKLEDSAVYLCASKVRPLGNEQFFGPGTRLTVL.